This is a list of T cell receptor beta chains from one sample in a study of blood T cell repertoires in COVID-19. Generated by immunoSEQ multiplex PCR, the TCRdb table keeps only in-frame clones and is missing some. The profile shows approximately 300,000 clones, roughly 91% of them singletons. Sequenced sample: PBMCs or T cells enriched from blood (not recorded which). The receptors were gathered from a woman between 25 and 40 years old who had recovered from COVID-19. Each CDR3 is given with its conserved first and last residue. Fields, in order: J gene, D gene, V gene, clone size, CDR3 protein, CDR3 DNA. A D gene is named only where the DNA matches it firmly. The size of a clone is reported for some rows only, either as once, few or many, or as a class for expanded clones.

J gene: TRBJ2-3
D gene: -
V gene: TRBV28
clone size: -
CDR3 protein: CASSLWEPVTGHIFKDTQYF
CDR3 DNA: TGTGCCAGCAGTTTATGGGAACCTGTTACGGGACATATCTTCAAAGATACGCAGTATTTT

J gene: TRBJ2-1
D gene: -
V gene: TRBV7-9
clone size: -
CDR3 protein: CASSRWLESNEQFF
CDR3 DNA: TGTGCCAGCAGCCGGTGGCTAGAAAGCAATGAGCAGTTCTTC

J gene: TRBJ2-5
D gene: TRBD2
V gene: TRBV28
clone size: -
CDR3 protein: CASSPAGASGIRAETQYF
CDR3 DNA: TGTGCCAGCAGCCCCGCTGGGGCTAGCGGGATCCGTGCAGAGACCCAGTACTTC

J gene: TRBJ2-1
D gene: TRBD2
V gene: TRBV20-1
clone size: -
CDR3 protein: CALAANNEQFF
CDR3 DNA: TGCGCCCTAGCGGCAAACAATGAGCAGTTCTTC

J gene: TRBJ1-5
D gene: -
V gene: TRBV2
clone size: -
CDR3 protein: CASSEVAHSNQPQHF
CDR3 DNA: TGTGCCAGCAGTGAGGTGGCCCATAGCAATCAGCCCCAGCATTTT

J gene: TRBJ1-5
D gene: -
V gene: TRBV2
clone size: -
CDR3 protein: CASRGRGNQPQHF
CDR3 DNA: TGTGCCAGCAGGGGGCGCGGCAATCAGCCCCAGCATTTT

J gene: TRBJ2-7
D gene: -
V gene: TRBV2
clone size: -
CDR3 protein: CASSEGLADYEQYF
CDR3 DNA: TGTGCCAGCAGTGAAGGATTAGCGGACTACGAGCAGTACTTC

J gene: TRBJ2-1
D gene: -
V gene: TRBV3-1/TRBV3-2
clone size: -
CDR3 protein: CASSQWRPGDLLPYNEQFF
CDR3 DNA: TGTGCCAGCAGCCAGTGGAGGCCCGGGGATTTGCTACCCTACAATGAGCAGTTCTTC

J gene: TRBJ2-5
D gene: -
V gene: TRBV7-9
clone size: -
CDR3 protein: CASSLMRLNQETQYF
CDR3 DNA: TGTGCCAGCAGCTTAATGCGACTGAACCAAGAGACCCAGTACTTC

J gene: TRBJ2-1
D gene: TRBD2
V gene: TRBV19
clone size: once
CDR3 protein: CASSADPPGLAGHNEQFF
CDR3 DNA: TGTGCCAGTAGTGCAGACCCCCCGGGACTAGCGGGCCACAATGAGCAGTTCTTC

J gene: TRBJ1-1
D gene: -
V gene: TRBV28
clone size: -
CDR3 protein: CASSLTGFAEAFF
CDR3 DNA: TGTGCCAGCAGTTTAACCGGGTTTGCTGAAGCTTTCTTT

J gene: TRBJ2-7
D gene: -
V gene: TRBV10-3
clone size: -
CDR3 protein: CAISDPLLAFYEQYF
CDR3 DNA: TGTGCCATCAGTGACCCGCTACTAGCCTTCTACGAGCAGTACTTC

J gene: TRBJ2-1
D gene: -
V gene: TRBV11-1
clone size: -
CDR3 protein: CASSERSSSYNEQFF
CDR3 DNA: TGTGCCAGCAGTGAGCGGTCAAGCTCCTACAATGAGCAGTTCTTC

J gene: TRBJ2-7
D gene: TRBD2
V gene: TRBV4-1
clone size: -
CDR3 protein: CASSQDRAGGWYEQYF
CDR3 DNA: TGCGCCAGCAGCCAAGATCGGGCGGGAGGGTGGTACGAGCAGTACTTC

J gene: TRBJ2-1
D gene: -
V gene: TRBV7-9
clone size: -
CDR3 protein: CASSRDPTEGQQFF
CDR3 DNA: TGTGCCAGCAGTCGAGACCCCACCGAGGGTCAGCAGTTCTTC

J gene: TRBJ2-1
D gene: -
V gene: TRBV7-8
clone size: -
CDR3 protein: CASSLAPRDEQFF
CDR3 DNA: TGTGCCAGCAGCTTAGCGCCTAGAGATGAGCAGTTCTTC

J gene: TRBJ2-2
D gene: -
V gene: TRBV10-3
clone size: once
CDR3 protein: CAISTAGELFF
CDR3 DNA: TGTGCCATCAGTACGGCCGGGGAGCTGTTTTTT

J gene: TRBJ1-2
D gene: -
V gene: TRBV10-3
clone size: -
CDR3 protein: CAISESSGNYGYTF
CDR3 DNA: TGTGCCATCAGTGAGTCGAGCGGAAACTATGGCTACACCTTC

J gene: TRBJ1-5
D gene: TRBD1
V gene: TRBV7-2
clone size: -
CDR3 protein: CASSLRFTGDHQPQHF
CDR3 DNA: TGTGCCAGCAGCTTACGTTTTACAGGGGATCATCAGCCCCAGCATTTT

J gene: TRBJ1-6
D gene: TRBD1
V gene: TRBV10-3
clone size: -
CDR3 protein: CAISESGQGGYYSPLHF
CDR3 DNA: TGTGCCATCAGTGAGTCCGGACAGGGGGGTTATTATTCACCCCTCCACTTT

J gene: TRBJ2-7
D gene: TRBD1
V gene: TRBV28
clone size: -
CDR3 protein: CASSSTGIEQYF
CDR3 DNA: TGTGCCAGCAGCTCGACAGGGATCGAGCAGTACTTC

J gene: TRBJ1-1
D gene: TRBD1
V gene: TRBV10-3
clone size: once
CDR3 protein: CAIREDRVVTEAFF
CDR3 DNA: TGTGCCATCAGAGAAGACAGGGTAGTTACTGAAGCTTTCTTT

J gene: TRBJ1-2
D gene: -
V gene: TRBV18
clone size: -
CDR3 protein: CASSPSLGANYGYTF
CDR3 DNA: TGTGCCAGCTCACCCTCGTTGGGAGCTAACTATGGCTACACCTTC

J gene: TRBJ1-2
D gene: -
V gene: TRBV11-2
clone size: -
CDR3 protein: CASSLEKSVGGRGGYTF
CDR3 DNA: TGTGCCAGCAGCTTAGAGAAGTCGGTGGGGGGTCGTGGTGGCTACACCTTC

J gene: TRBJ2-7
D gene: -
V gene: TRBV18
clone size: -
CDR3 protein: CASSPEQGPYEQYF
CDR3 DNA: TGTGCCAGCTCACCCGAACAGGGTCCGTACGAGCAGTACTTC

J gene: TRBJ2-3
D gene: TRBD1
V gene: TRBV2
clone size: -
CDR3 protein: CASSEDRGRGDTQYF
CDR3 DNA: TGTGCCAGCAGTGAAGACAGGGGGCGCGGAGATACGCAGTATTTT

J gene: TRBJ1-5
D gene: -
V gene: TRBV7-9
clone size: -
CDR3 protein: CASSPADSHSNQPQHF
CDR3 DNA: TGTGCCAGCAGCCCCGCCGACAGCCATAGCAATCAGCCCCAGCATTTT

J gene: TRBJ1-3
D gene: -
V gene: TRBV6-5
clone size: -
CDR3 protein: CATNPGSGNTIYF
CDR3 DNA: TGTGCCACCAACCCCGGGTCTGGAAACACCATATATTTT

J gene: TRBJ2-1
D gene: TRBD2
V gene: TRBV5-1
clone size: -
CDR3 protein: CASSLGEGSYNEQFF
CDR3 DNA: TGCGCCAGCAGCTTGGGGGAGGGATCCTACAATGAGCAGTTCTTC

J gene: TRBJ2-5
D gene: -
V gene: TRBV19
clone size: -
CDR3 protein: CASSTSGQETQYF
CDR3 DNA: TGTGCCAGTAGTACCTCGGGGCAAGAGACCCAGTACTTC

J gene: TRBJ1-5
D gene: TRBD1
V gene: TRBV6-5
clone size: few
CDR3 protein: CASSITGDDNQPQHF
CDR3 DNA: TGTGCCAGCAGTATCACAGGGGATGACAATCAGCCCCAGCATTTT

J gene: TRBJ2-7
D gene: -
V gene: TRBV28
clone size: -
CDR3 protein: CASSLWFSKSRGSYEQYF
CDR3 DNA: TGTGCCAGCAGTTTATGGTTTAGTAAAAGCCGGGGCTCCTACGAGCAGTACTTC

J gene: TRBJ2-1
D gene: -
V gene: TRBV10-1
clone size: -
CDR3 protein: CASSESADYNEQFF
CDR3 DNA: TGCGCCAGCAGTGAGTCTGCAGATTACAATGAGCAGTTCTTC

J gene: TRBJ2-1
D gene: -
V gene: TRBV5-8
clone size: -
CDR3 protein: CASSFRGVSYNEQFF
CDR3 DNA: TGTGCCAGCAGCTTCCGCGGGGTCTCCTACAATGAGCAGTTCTTC

J gene: TRBJ1-4
D gene: TRBD1
V gene: TRBV11-2
clone size: -
CDR3 protein: CASSLSPYRTGAEKLFF
CDR3 DNA: TGTGCCAGCAGCTTAAGTCCCTATCGGACAGGGGCCGAAAAACTGTTTTTT

J gene: TRBJ2-3
D gene: TRBD1
V gene: TRBV6-1
clone size: -
CDR3 protein: CASSEGRDRAFTDTQYF
CDR3 DNA: TGTGCCAGCAGTGAAGGCCGGGACAGGGCTTTCACAGATACGCAGTATTTT

J gene: TRBJ2-7
D gene: TRBD1
V gene: TRBV10-3
clone size: -
CDR3 protein: CAISTTGGDYEQYF
CDR3 DNA: TGTGCCATCAGTACTACAGGGGGCGACTACGAGCAGTACTTC

J gene: TRBJ1-3
D gene: TRBD1
V gene: TRBV7-2
clone size: -
CDR3 protein: CASSLVGTGENTIYF
CDR3 DNA: TGTGCCAGCAGCTTAGTAGGGACAGGTGAAAACACCATATATTTT